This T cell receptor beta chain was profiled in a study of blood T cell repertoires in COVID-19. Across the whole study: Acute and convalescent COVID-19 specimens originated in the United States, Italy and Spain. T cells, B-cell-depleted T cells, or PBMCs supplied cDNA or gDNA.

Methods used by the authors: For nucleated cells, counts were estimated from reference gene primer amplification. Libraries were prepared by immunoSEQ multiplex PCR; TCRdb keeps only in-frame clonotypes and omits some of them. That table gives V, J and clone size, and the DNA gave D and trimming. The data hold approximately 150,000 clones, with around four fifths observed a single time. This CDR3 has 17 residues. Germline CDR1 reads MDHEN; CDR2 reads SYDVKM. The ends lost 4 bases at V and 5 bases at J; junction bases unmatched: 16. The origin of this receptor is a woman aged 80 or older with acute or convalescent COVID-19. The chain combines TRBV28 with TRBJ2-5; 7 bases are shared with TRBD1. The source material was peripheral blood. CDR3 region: CASSSQTGTALRETQYF. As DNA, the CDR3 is TGTGCCAGCAGTTCCCAAACCGGGACAGCCTTGCGGGAGACCCAGTACTTC.